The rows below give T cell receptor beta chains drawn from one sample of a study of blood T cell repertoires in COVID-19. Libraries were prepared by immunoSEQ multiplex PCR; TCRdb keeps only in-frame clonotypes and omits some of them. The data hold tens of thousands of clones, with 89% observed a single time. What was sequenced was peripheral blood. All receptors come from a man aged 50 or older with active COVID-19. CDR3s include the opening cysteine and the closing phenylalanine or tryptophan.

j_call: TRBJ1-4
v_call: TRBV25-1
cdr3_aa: CASRGTGVEKLFF

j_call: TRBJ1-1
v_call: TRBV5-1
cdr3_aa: CASSSRTANTEAFF

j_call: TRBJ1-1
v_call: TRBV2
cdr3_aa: CASSSQGPEAFF

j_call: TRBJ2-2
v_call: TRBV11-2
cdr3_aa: CASSLNLGGGELFF

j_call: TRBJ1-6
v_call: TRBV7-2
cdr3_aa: CASSLVQVETGSPLHF

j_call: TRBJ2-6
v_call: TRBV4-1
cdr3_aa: CASSQVNFGANVLTF

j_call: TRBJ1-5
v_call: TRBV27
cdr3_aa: CASGQGSQPQHF

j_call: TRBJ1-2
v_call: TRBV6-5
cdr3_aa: CASSYRQGAGNYGYTF

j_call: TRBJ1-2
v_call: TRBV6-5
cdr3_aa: CASSWDSLLRVGYTF

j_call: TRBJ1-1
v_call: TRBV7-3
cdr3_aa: CASSPGTANTEAFF

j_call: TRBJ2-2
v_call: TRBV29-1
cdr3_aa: CSVGQGNTGELFF

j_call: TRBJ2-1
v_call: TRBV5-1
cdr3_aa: CASSLRFHNEQFF

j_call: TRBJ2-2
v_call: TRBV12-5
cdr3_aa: CASGLGTGINTGELFF

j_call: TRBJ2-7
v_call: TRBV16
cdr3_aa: CASSPSYEQYF

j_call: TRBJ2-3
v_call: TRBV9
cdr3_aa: CASSGGDTQYF

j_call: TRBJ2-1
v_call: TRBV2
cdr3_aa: CASRLAGGVYEQFF

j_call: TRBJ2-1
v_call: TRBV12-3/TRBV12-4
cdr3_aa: CASSQGYNEQFF

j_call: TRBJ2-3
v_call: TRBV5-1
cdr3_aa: CASSSPHKTKTSGVADTQYF

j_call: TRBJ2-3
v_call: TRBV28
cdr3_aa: CASNLAGTDTQYF

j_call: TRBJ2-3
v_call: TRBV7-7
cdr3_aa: CASSPDSGGAFTDTQYF

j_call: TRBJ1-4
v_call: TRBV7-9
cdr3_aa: CASSAQGREKLFF

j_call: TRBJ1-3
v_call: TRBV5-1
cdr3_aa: CASSLTGDSGNTIYF

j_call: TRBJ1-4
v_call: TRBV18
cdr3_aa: CASSPLEGEKLFF